A selection of T cell receptor beta chains follows, all from one sample in a study of blood T cell repertoires in COVID-19. Clones were read by immunoSEQ multiplex PCR, and TCRdb kept only the in-frame ones, dropping some. The sample lists around 200,000 clones, 85% to 90% seen once, with about 0.95% in the top ten. The sequenced sample was peripheral blood. These receptors all come from a woman aged 18-29 years who had recovered from COVID-19. CDR3s include the opening cysteine and the closing phenylalanine or tryptophan. Fields, in order: J gene, clone size, D gene, V gene, CDR3 DNA, CDR3 protein. D genes are given only for firm matches. Some rows mark clone size as missing; the rest say once, few, many or name a class of expanded clone.

j_call: TRBJ1-1
clone_size: .
d_call: TRBD1
v_call: TRBV4-1
cdr3_nt: TGCGCCAGCAGACTTTTCAACAGGGGCGCTGAAGCTTTCTTT
cdr3_aa: CASRLFNRGAEAFF

j_call: TRBJ2-1
clone_size: .
d_call: TRBD2
v_call: TRBV3-1/TRBV3-2
cdr3_nt: TGTGCCAGCAGCCCCCGGCGGGGGTACACTGAGCAGTTCTTC
cdr3_aa: CASSPRRGYTEQFF

j_call: TRBJ2-1
clone_size: few
d_call: .
v_call: TRBV7-8
cdr3_nt: TGTGCCAGCAGCCTTGGGGGGTTCGATGAGCAGTTCTTC
cdr3_aa: CASSLGGFDEQFF

j_call: TRBJ1-3
clone_size: .
d_call: .
v_call: TRBV5-6
cdr3_nt: TGTGCCAGCAGCCCACTTTTTGGCTCTGGAAACACCATATATTTT
cdr3_aa: CASSPLFGSGNTIYF

j_call: TRBJ2-2
clone_size: .
d_call: TRBD2
v_call: TRBV2
cdr3_nt: TGTGCCAGCAGTGAAGAGATAACGAGCGGGAGGAGCACCTGGGAGCTGTTTTTT
cdr3_aa: CASSEEITSGRSTWELFF

j_call: TRBJ1-1
clone_size: .
d_call: TRBD1
v_call: TRBV6-5
cdr3_nt: TGTGCCAGCACTGTCACAGGGGCAGGCACTGAAGCTTTCTTT
cdr3_aa: CASTVTGAGTEAFF

j_call: TRBJ1-4
clone_size: .
d_call: TRBD1
v_call: TRBV10-2
cdr3_nt: TGCGCCATCGGGGACAGAAGTAATGAAAAACTGTTTTTT
cdr3_aa: CAIGDRSNEKLFF

j_call: TRBJ2-1
clone_size: once
d_call: TRBD2
v_call: TRBV9
cdr3_nt: TGTGCCAGTGGACTAGGCCTGGGGAATGAGCAGTTCTTC
cdr3_aa: CASGLGLGNEQFF

j_call: TRBJ2-5
clone_size: .
d_call: .
v_call: TRBV30
cdr3_nt: TGTGCCTGGAGTAGGACTCGCCAAGAGACCCAGTACTTC
cdr3_aa: CAWSRTRQETQYF

j_call: TRBJ2-3
clone_size: .
d_call: .
v_call: TRBV11-2
cdr3_nt: TGTGCCAGCATCTCGGGGGATACGCAGTATTTT
cdr3_aa: CASISGDTQYF

j_call: TRBJ2-3
clone_size: .
d_call: TRBD2
v_call: TRBV6-2/TRBV6-3
cdr3_nt: TGTGCCAGCAGTTACCCCCTTCTAGCGGGAGGTGAAGATACGCAGTATTTT
cdr3_aa: CASSYPLLAGGEDTQYF

j_call: TRBJ2-5
clone_size: .
d_call: .
v_call: TRBV24-1
cdr3_nt: TGTGCCACTGCAAAGACGGGACAAAACCAAGAGACCCAGTACTTC
cdr3_aa: CATAKTGQNQETQYF

j_call: TRBJ2-1
clone_size: .
d_call: .
v_call: TRBV3-1/TRBV3-2
cdr3_nt: TGTGCCAGCAGCCAAGATACAGGGAACTACAATGAGCAGTTCTTC
cdr3_aa: CASSQDTGNYNEQFF

j_call: TRBJ2-2
clone_size: once
d_call: TRBD2
v_call: TRBV30
cdr3_nt: TGTGCCGGGACCCAGCGGGGGAACACCGGGGAGCTGTTTTTT
cdr3_aa: CAGTQRGNTGELFF

j_call: TRBJ2-1
clone_size: .
d_call: TRBD2
v_call: TRBV19
cdr3_nt: TGTGCCAGTAGTGGATTAGCGGGGGGGCGCGGGCAGTTCTTC
cdr3_aa: CASSGLAGGRGQFF

j_call: TRBJ1-2
clone_size: once
d_call: .
v_call: TRBV24-1
cdr3_nt: TGTGCCACCAGTGATTCTTCGGGCTACACCTTC
cdr3_aa: CATSDSSGYTF

j_call: TRBJ2-6
clone_size: .
d_call: TRBD1
v_call: TRBV19
cdr3_nt: TGTGCCAGTAGCGACAGGGGAGGCAGCTCTGGGGCCAACGTCCTGACTTTC
cdr3_aa: CASSDRGGSSGANVLTF

j_call: TRBJ1-2
clone_size: few
d_call: .
v_call: TRBV18
cdr3_nt: TGTGCCAGCTCACGGGGGCCTGAGGCCTTAGATGGCTACACCTTC
cdr3_aa: CASSRGPEALDGYTF

j_call: TRBJ1-4
clone_size: .
d_call: .
v_call: TRBV6-5
cdr3_nt: TGTGCCAGCAGATACGTAGCAACTAATGAAAAACTGTTTTTT
cdr3_aa: CASRYVATNEKLFF

j_call: TRBJ2-5
clone_size: .
d_call: .
v_call: TRBV19
cdr3_nt: TGTGCCAGTACCCCGGGCGGGGGCTCTGTGGAGACCCAGTACTTC
cdr3_aa: CASTPGGGSVETQYF

j_call: TRBJ1-6
clone_size: .
d_call: .
v_call: TRBV7-9
cdr3_nt: TGTGCCAGCAGCTTTGGACAGACCCAACACTCACCCCTCCACTTT
cdr3_aa: CASSFGQTQHSPLHF

j_call: TRBJ1-1
clone_size: .
d_call: .
v_call: TRBV29-1
cdr3_nt: TGCAGCACCAGGGAGGGGGCTGAAGCTTTCTTT
cdr3_aa: CSTREGAEAFF

j_call: TRBJ1-1
clone_size: .
d_call: TRBD1
v_call: TRBV4-3
cdr3_nt: TGCGCCAGCCGGACAGGGGGTTCTGAAGCTTTCTTT
cdr3_aa: CASRTGGSEAFF

j_call: TRBJ1-2
clone_size: .
d_call: TRBD1
v_call: TRBV29-1
cdr3_nt: TGCAGCGTTGCGCTGGGACAGGGGGCTTTCCGTGGCTACACCTTC
cdr3_aa: CSVALGQGAFRGYTF

j_call: TRBJ2-7
clone_size: .
d_call: TRBD2
v_call: TRBV2
cdr3_nt: TGTGCCAGCAGTGAAGGGACTAGCGGACGCTACGAGCAGTACTTC
cdr3_aa: CASSEGTSGRYEQYF

j_call: TRBJ2-7
clone_size: .
d_call: .
v_call: TRBV24-1
cdr3_nt: TGTGCCACCAGTTCCAGGGGCTCCCACTACGAGCAGTACTTC
cdr3_aa: CATSSRGSHYEQYF

j_call: TRBJ1-5
clone_size: .
d_call: .
v_call: TRBV30
cdr3_nt: TGTGCCTGGAGTGCCTCAGGGAGCAATCAGCCCCAGCATTTT
cdr3_aa: CAWSASGSNQPQHF

j_call: TRBJ1-3
clone_size: .
d_call: .
v_call: TRBV5-4
cdr3_nt: TGTGCCAGCAGCTTGGAGCAGGGGTTAATCGGAAACACCATATATTTT
cdr3_aa: CASSLEQGLIGNTIYF

j_call: TRBJ2-5
clone_size: .
d_call: .
v_call: TRBV20-1
cdr3_nt: TGCAGTGCCCTAGAGACCCAGTACTTC
cdr3_aa: CSALETQYF

j_call: TRBJ1-2
clone_size: .
d_call: .
v_call: TRBV6-1
cdr3_nt: TGTGCCAGCAGTGATTCGTGGGGCACGGGCTATGGCTACACCTTC
cdr3_aa: CASSDSWGTGYGYTF

j_call: TRBJ1-5
clone_size: .
d_call: .
v_call: TRBV6-4
cdr3_nt: TGTGCCAGCAGTGACTCGTCGGGAAAGTCGCCCCAGCATTTT
cdr3_aa: CASSDSSGKSPQHF

j_call: TRBJ2-1
clone_size: .
d_call: TRBD2
v_call: TRBV7-2
cdr3_nt: TGTGCCAGCAGCTCGCTAGCGGGAGTAGGTAATGAGCAGTTCTTC
cdr3_aa: CASSSLAGVGNEQFF

j_call: TRBJ2-5
clone_size: .
d_call: .
v_call: TRBV6-1
cdr3_nt: TGTGCCAGCAGGGGGCCCTCCCAAGAGACCCAGTACTTC
cdr3_aa: CASRGPSQETQYF

j_call: TRBJ1-1
clone_size: few
d_call: .
v_call: TRBV19
cdr3_nt: TGTGCCAGTAGTATATCCGGGTGGGTGTCTGAAGCTTTCTTT
cdr3_aa: CASSISGWVSEAFF

j_call: TRBJ1-1
clone_size: .
d_call: TRBD1
v_call: TRBV18
cdr3_nt: TGTGCCAGCTCACCACTGGGACAGGGGGCTGAAGCTTTCTTT
cdr3_aa: CASSPLGQGAEAFF

j_call: TRBJ2-2
clone_size: .
d_call: .
v_call: TRBV5-6
cdr3_nt: TGTGCCAGCAGCGTCCGGGTCCCCACCGGGGAGCTGTTTTTT
cdr3_aa: CASSVRVPTGELFF

j_call: TRBJ1-5
clone_size: few
d_call: TRBD1
v_call: TRBV6-2/TRBV6-3
cdr3_nt: TGTGCCAGCAGTTACGGCGGGGACAGGGTAGGCAATCAGCCCCAGCATTTT
cdr3_aa: CASSYGGDRVGNQPQHF

j_call: TRBJ2-3
clone_size: .
d_call: .
v_call: TRBV19
cdr3_nt: TGTGCCAGTAGGATTAGCGGAAGCACAGATACGCAGTATTTT
cdr3_aa: CASRISGSTDTQYF

j_call: TRBJ2-2
clone_size: .
d_call: TRBD2
v_call: TRBV7-8
cdr3_nt: TGTGCCAGCAGCTCCTTCCGGATGGTATTGGCGGGGGGGCGGTCAAACACCGGGGAGCTGTTTTTT
cdr3_aa: CASSSFRMVLAGGRSNTGELFF

j_call: TRBJ1-5
clone_size: .
d_call: .
v_call: TRBV6-5
cdr3_nt: TGTGCCAGCAGATCTAATCAGCCCCAGCATTTT
cdr3_aa: CASRSNQPQHF

j_call: TRBJ1-5
clone_size: once
d_call: TRBD1
v_call: TRBV12-5
cdr3_nt: TGTGCTAGTGGTACCGACAGGGTGCCACGAACCGGGCATCAGCCCCAGCATTTT
cdr3_aa: CASGTDRVPRTGHQPQHF

j_call: TRBJ2-1
clone_size: .
d_call: TRBD2
v_call: TRBV7-2
cdr3_nt: TGTGCCAGCACCGCTAGCGGGAGGTTTTACAATGAGCAGTTCTTC
cdr3_aa: CASTASGRFYNEQFF

j_call: TRBJ2-5
clone_size: .
d_call: .
v_call: TRBV20-1
cdr3_nt: TGCAGTGCTAGTCGGCGGGAAGAGACCCAGTACTTC
cdr3_aa: CSASRREETQYF

j_call: TRBJ2-2
clone_size: .
d_call: .
v_call: TRBV7-9
cdr3_nt: TGTGCCAGCAGCTTTAGTGTAAACACCGGGGAGCTGTTTTTT
cdr3_aa: CASSFSVNTGELFF

j_call: TRBJ1-5
clone_size: .
d_call: .
v_call: TRBV21-1
cdr3_nt: TGTGCCAGCAGCAAAGGGGGCCCTAGGACAGGGCACGGTCAGCCCCAGCATTTT
cdr3_aa: CASSKGGPRTGHGQPQHF

j_call: TRBJ1-3
clone_size: .
d_call: .
v_call: TRBV3-1/TRBV3-2
cdr3_nt: TGTGCCAGCAGCCAAAGGGCAGGGGTTGGAAACACCATATATTTT
cdr3_aa: CASSQRAGVGNTIYF

j_call: TRBJ1-5
clone_size: few
d_call: TRBD1
v_call: TRBV18
cdr3_nt: TGTGCCAGCTCACCGGGACAGGGTGGGGAGCCCCAGCATTTT
cdr3_aa: CASSPGQGGEPQHF

j_call: TRBJ1-1
clone_size: .
d_call: .
v_call: TRBV4-1
cdr3_nt: TGCGCCAGCAGCCAAGCCAGGAACACTGAAGCTTTCTTT
cdr3_aa: CASSQARNTEAFF

j_call: TRBJ1-1
clone_size: .
d_call: .
v_call: TRBV27
cdr3_nt: TGTGCCAGCAGTTTATACGGGAACACTGAAGCTTTCTTT
cdr3_aa: CASSLYGNTEAFF

j_call: TRBJ1-3
clone_size: .
d_call: .
v_call: TRBV18
cdr3_nt: TGTGCCAGCTGCCGCGACAGGAACCAAGGAAACACCATATATTTT
cdr3_aa: CASCRDRNQGNTIYF